This record concerns one TCR beta chain sequence. This record belongs to a study of blood T cell repertoires in COVID-19. The method was immunoSEQ multiplex PCR; TCRdb's version includes in-frame clones alone and lacks a portion of them. The sample records 150,000 to 200,000 clones, 84% being singletons. J gave up 2 bases and V 1 base, and 5 bases lay outside the gene matches. This CDR3 contains 16 residues. CDR1 and CDR2 (germline): SGHRS, YFSETQ. The sample comprised peripheral blood. The receptor comes from a woman older than 75 with acute or convalescent COVID-19. The chain uses TRBV5-1 and TRBJ2-5, with 10 bases fitting TRBD2. The CDR3 coding sequence is TGCGCCAGCAGCTTGAATAGCGGGGGGAGACAAGAGACCCAGTACTTC. Its translation: CASSLNSGGRQETQYF.